Shown below are 30 T cell receptor beta chains from a single sample sequenced in a study of vaccination and CD4 T cells after COVID-19. The Oncomine TCR Beta short-read assay was applied to DNA of cultured CD4+ T cells. Each CDR3 protein is one row after TCRdb ran MiXCR on the PCR reads. This sample has approximately 21,000 distinct CDR3 sequences; roughly two fifths occur once, and the top ten carry 26%. Treatment given: approximately nine-day PBMC culture with coronavirus spike peptide pools or control peptides (ViraFEST assay). The antigens of these receptors remain unknown. The sample in question was CD4+ T cells from blood, cultured in vitro, obtained before SARS-CoV-2 vaccination. The receptors shown here come from a human donor who had recovered from COVID-19.

The V gene is TRBV11-2, the J gene TRBJ1-1; possible D gene TRBD1, 5 bases. The length of the CDR3 is 15 residues. Per the germline V gene, CDR1 is SGHAT and CDR2 is FQNNGV. Trimming stripped 6 bases from V and 5 bases from J, with 19 bases between. The DNA for the CDR3 is TGTGCCAGCAGATCCGAAAGGGGACGACGGACTGAAGCTTTCTTT. Translating it yields CASRSERGRRTEAFF. The whole variable domain, filled in from reference TRBV11-2 and TRBJ1-1, reads EAGVAQSPRYKIIEKRQSVAFWCNPISGHATLYWYQQILGQGPKLLIQFQNNGVVDDSQLPKDRFSAERLKGVDSTLKIQPAKLEDSAVYLCASRSERGRRTEAFFGQGTRLTVV.

The chain uses TRBV6-1 and TRBJ1-2; D is unresolved. The germline gives CDR1 MNHNS, CDR2 SASEGT. V dropped 7 bases and J dropped 0 bases, with 21 bases sitting between them. This CDR3 has 17 residues. DNA of the CDR3: TGTGCCAGCACCCGGGTAGTAGGGCCTACTCCTAACTATGGCTACACCTTC. Protein: CASTRVVGPTPNYGYTF.

The V gene is TRBV5-5, the J gene TRBJ1-6, with a tentative D call TRBD1 (6 bases). Per germline, CDR1 SGHKS and CDR2 YYEKEE (reference sequence). The CDR3 consists of 16 residues. The V gene lost 4 bases and the J gene lost 9 bases, with 20 bases spanning the gap. CDR3 region: CASSRIPGQGPSPLHF. As DNA, the CDR3 is TGTGCCAGCAGCCGCATCCCCGGGCAGGGGCCTTCACCCCTCCACTTT. Complete variable domain (other parts from reference TRBV5-5 and TRBJ1-6): DAGVTQSPTHLIKTRGQQVTLRCSPISGHKSVSWYQQVLGQGPQFIFQYYEKEERGRGNFPDRFSARQFPNYSSELNVNALLLGDSALYLCASSRIPGQGPSPLHFGNGTRLTVT.

This clonotype has just a few counts. This sequence joins TRBV6-2 or TRBV6-3 and TRBJ1-5; D gene uncertain. V lost 6 bases to trimming and J lost 5 bases, with 8 bases between them. Germline V gene sequence: CDR1 MNHEY, CDR2 SVGEGT. The length of the CDR3 is 12 residues. The CDR3 is CASRNRDQPQHF. As DNA, the CDR3 is TGTGCCAGCAGAAACAGAGATCAGCCCCAGCATTTT.

A single count supports this clonotype. This chain links TRBV7-3 with TRBJ2-1; 8 bases fit TRBD2. Germline-derived CDR1 and CDR2 are SGHTA and FQGTGA. V lost 4 bases to trimming and J lost 6 bases; unmatched junction nucleotides: 8. The CDR3 extends over 15 amino acids. The CDR3 reads CASSYGSGTPNEQFF. Here the CDR3 DNA reads TGTGCCAGCAGCTACGGTAGCGGGACCCCCAATGAGCAGTTCTTC.

The chain employs TRBV6-1 and TRBJ1-5, with D possibly being TRBD1 (6 bases). The CDR3 sequence is 19 residues long. Germline V gives CDR1 MNHNS, CDR2 SASEGT. Between the trimmed V and J ends, which lost 5 bases and 6 bases, there was a span of 29 bases. The chain's CDR3 is CASSTLNSQGISFVQPQHF. The CDR3 nucleotides are TGTGCCAGCAGTACCCTAAACTCACAGGGAATAAGTTTTGTTCAGCCCCAGCATTTT.

The chain recombines TRBV30 with TRBJ2-2, with D maybe TRBD1 (5 bases). Germline V gives CDR1 GTSNPN, CDR2 SVGIG (reference sequence). Trimming pared 2 bases from V and 5 bases from J, leaving 9 bases between. This CDR3 contains 13 residues. The CDR3 reads CAWSFSGTGELFF. The CDR3 DNA reads as TGTGCCTGGAGTTTTTCAGGGACCGGGGAGCTGTTTTTT.

The chain uses TRBV30 and TRBJ1-2, with a possible D match to TRBD1 (6 bases). Germline V gene sequence: CDR1 GTSNPN, CDR2 SVGIG (reference sequence). V lost 5 bases, J lost 4 bases, and 8 bases lay in between. The CDR3 has 11 amino acids. The CDR3 DNA follows: TGTGCCTGGTTCAGGGGCTATGGCTACACCTTC. It yields the protein CAWFRGYGYTF.

To note about this clonotype: Germline and junction disagree at one end, which may indicate a read error. This sequence joins TRBV5-3 and TRBJ1-2, with 7 bases fitting TRBD1. TRBV5-3 is marked as an open reading frame, function uncertain. This CDR3 spans 15 amino acids. The CDR3 DNA reads TGTGCCAGCAGCTTGATCGACAGGGATAGGCATGGCTACACCTTC. Its protein is CASSLIDRDRHGYTF.

The gene calls are TRBV6-1 and TRBJ1-1; D is perhaps TRBD1 (6 bases). Germline V lookup: CDR1 MNHNS, CDR2 SASEGT. V was shortened by 0 bases and J by 2 bases, with 13 bases between the two germline ends. The CDR3 covers 16 residues. In DNA, the CDR3 is TGTGCCAGCAGTGAAGCGGGGGGCAGGGGCAACACTGAAGCTTTCTTT. As protein: CASSEAGGRGNTEAFF.

This clonotype was observed a few times. In DNA form, the CDR3 reads TGTGCCAGCAGCGGTCCGGGACGGACCCAAGAGACCCAGTACTTC. Translation gives CASSGPGRTQETQYF. The J gene is TRBJ2-5, the V gene TRBV7-8, with D possibly being TRBD1 or TRBD2 (5 bases each). V was trimmed by 5 bases and J by 1 base, leaving 14 bases between them. Germline V gene data show CDR1 as SGHVS and CDR2 as FQNEAQ. CDR3 length: 15 amino acids.

The rearrangement links TRBV20-1 to TRBJ2-3, with D possibly being TRBD1 (6 bases). CDR1 is DFQATT and CDR2 is SNEGSKA in the germline V gene (reference sequence). The CDR3 is 13 residues long. Trimming took 0 bases from V and 9 from J, leaving 13 bases between them. Here the CDR3 reads CSARDPGDRTQYF. The CDR3 DNA is TGCAGTGCTAGAGACCCAGGGGATCGCACGCAGTATTTT.

The V call is TRBV29-1, the J call TRBJ2-3; 7 bases align to TRBD1. Germline CDR1 is SQVTM and CDR2 is ANQGSEA. V lost 3 bases, J lost 5 bases, and 5 bases stayed unmatched. The length of the CDR3 is 13 residues. Here the CDR3 DNA reads TGCAGCGTTGACGTACAGGGGAAAGATACGCAGTATTTT. It encodes CSVDVQGKDTQYF.

V usage is TRBV19 and J usage is TRBJ2-1, with TRBD2 identical over 9 bases. V lost 4 bases, J lost 4 bases, and 14 bases stayed unmatched. Germline CDR1 and CDR2: LNHDA and SQIVND (reference sequence). The CDR3 extends over 18 amino acids. The DNA of the CDR3 is TGTGCCAGTAGTAGTCGCGCCGGGACTAGCAGGGGATACAATGAGCAGTTCTTC. This sequence encodes CASSSRAGTSRGYNEQFF.

This clonotype showed up just a few times. The chain couples TRBV6-5 to TRBJ1-5; D call uncertain. The CDR3 runs 14 residues. Germline V gene lookup returns CDR1 MNHEY and CDR2 SVGAGI. The V and J ends lost 4 bases and 2 bases respectively, with 9 bases between them. CDR3 residues: CASSFEGGNQPQHF. DNA of the CDR3: TGTGCCAGCAGTTTCGAAGGAGGCAATCAGCCCCAGCATTTT.

A few counts support this clonotype. The CDR3: CASTRTGNTEAFF. CDR3 in DNA: TGTGCCAGTACCAGGACTGGGAACACTGAAGCTTTCTTT. V and J are TRBV19 and TRBJ1-1; D is unresolved. The CDR3 covers 13 residues. The V gene's germline CDR1 is LNHDA and CDR2 SQIVND (reference sequence). V was clipped by 7 bases and J by 1 base, with 10 bases between them. The full variable domain, in which reference TRBV19 and TRBJ1-1 provide the parts outside the CDR3, is DGGITQSPKYLFRKEGQNVTLSCEQNLNHDAMYWYRQDPGQGLRLIYYSQIVNDFQKGDIAEGYSVSREKKESFPLTVTSAQKNPTAFYLCASTRTGNTEAFFGQGTRLTVV.

The V call is TRBV20-1, the J call TRBJ2-3; D gene unclear. The V gene lost 1 base and the J gene lost 2 bases, with 7 bases spanning the gap. The germline V gene encodes CDR1 DFQATT and CDR2 SNEGSKA (reference sequence). The CDR3 has 13 residues. The CDR3 DNA reads as TGCAGTGCTAGAGTGGGTAACACAGATACGCAGTATTTT. Its protein is CSARVGNTDTQYF.

V gene TRBV11-3 combines with J gene TRBJ2-7; D is uncertain. The CDR3 length is 15 residues. Trimming left V 0 bases short and J 5 bases short, with 14 bases between. CDR1 and CDR2 (germline): SGHNT, YENEEA. CDR3 sequence (DNA): TGTGCCAGCAGCTTAGATTCTCCCGAGAGCAACGAGCAGTACTTC. The encoded protein is CASSLDSPESNEQYF.

This clonotype has a handful of counts. J is TRBJ1-6 and V is TRBV7-8; no clear D gene. V was clipped by 8 bases and J by 7 bases, with 6 bases between them. CDR3 length: 11 residues. Per germline, CDR1 SGHVS and CDR2 FQNEAQ. The CDR3 loop reads CASGPNSPLHF. In DNA form, the CDR3 reads TGTGCCAGCGGACCGAATTCACCCCTCCACTTT.

This clonotype was found a few times. The CDR3 bases are TGTGCCACCAGTCAAGACAGGGGAGGGAACATTCAGTACTTC. Translation: CATSQDRGGNIQYF. The chain links TRBV24-1 to TRBJ2-4; a possible D gene is TRBD1 (8 bases). V dropped 6 bases and J dropped 7 bases, with 15 bases sitting between them. Germline V CDR1 and CDR2: KGHDR, SFDVKD. The CDR3 has 14 residues.

This clonotype was seen a single time. This sequence joins TRBV2 and TRBJ1-4; 9 bases line up with TRBD1. The CDR3 covers 14 residues. V lost 4 bases and J lost 8; bases outside the gene matches: 5. Germline V gives CDR1 SNHLY, CDR2 FYNNEI. CDR3 loop: CASSADRGYEKLFF. The CDR3 region has the DNA TGTGCCAGCAGTGCCGACAGGGGGTACGAAAAACTGTTTTTT.

The chain uses TRBV10-1 and TRBJ2-3, with a weak D call TRBD2 (5 bases). CDR1 WNHNN and CDR2 SYGVQD come from the germline V gene (reference sequence). Trimming took off 6 bases at V and 4 bases at J, with 17 bases between the two ends. The CDR3 runs 15 residues. In nucleotides, the CDR3 is TGCGCCAGCAGCGCCACTAGGAGCGGCGCAGATACGCAGTATTTT. Protein: CASSATRSGADTQYF.

This clonotype showed up just once. The rearrangement joins TRBV6-5 to TRBJ2-1; no clear D. Trimming left V 3 bases short and J 6 bases short, with 12 bases between. Per germline, CDR1 MNHEY and CDR2 SVGAGI. The CDR3 has 14 residues. The CDR3 DNA follows: TGTGCCAGCAGTTATTCAGGTTCGGGCAATGAGCAGTTCTTC. This gives the protein CASSYSGSGNEQFF.

The CDR3 spells CASSLVRGYEQYF. As DNA, the CDR3 is TGTGCCAGCAGCTTAGTTCGCGGGTACGAGCAGTACTTC. V gene TRBV7-2 combines with J gene TRBJ2-7; TRBD2 might be the D (5 bases). The CDR3 consists of 13 residues. The V and J ends lost 1 base and 4 bases respectively, with 8 bases between them. CDR1 is SGHTA, CDR2 FQGNSA, per germline.

This clonotype was seen a few times. The chain couples TRBV28 to TRBJ1-2, with D unclear. Germline V gene sequence: CDR1 MDHEN, CDR2 SYDVKM. The V and J ends lost 5 bases and 4 bases respectively, with 17 bases between them. The CDR3 is made up of 15 amino acids. DNA of the CDR3: TGTGCCAGCAGTCAGACCGACCGTCGATTCTATGGCTACACCTTC. Residues: CASSQTDRRFYGYTF.

The rearrangement joins TRBV19 to TRBJ1-2, with 7 bases fitting TRBD1. V lost 5 bases to trimming and J lost 7 bases; unmatched junction nucleotides: 16. The CDR3 contains 16 residues. Per germline, CDR1 LNHDA and CDR2 SQIVND (reference sequence). The CDR3: CASSSRDRVAPVGYTF. In DNA, the CDR3 is TGTGCCAGTAGTTCCCGGGACAGAGTTGCCCCGGTTGGCTACACCTTC.

In its sample, this clonotype ranks as large (0.1 to 1%). The chain couples TRBV20-1 to TRBJ2-3; tentatively, D is TRBD1 or TRBD2 (6 bases each). V lost 6 bases to trimming and J lost 2 bases, with 21 bases between them. Germline CDR1 reads DFQATT; CDR2 reads SNEGSKA (reference sequence). This CDR3 has 16 amino acids. Here the CDR3 DNA reads TGCAGTGCCGAAGGGGGTCCGGGGGCCCCCACAGATACGCAGTATTTT. Protein: CSAEGGPGAPTDTQYF.

The chain carries TRBV20-1 and TRBJ1-5, with D tentatively TRBD1 (6 bases). The CDR3 consists of 18 residues. Trimming removed 6 bases from V and 3 bases from J, with 27 bases in between. Germline CDR1 is DFQATT and CDR2 is SNEGSKA (reference sequence). The DNA for the CDR3 is TGCAGTGCGGTTAGAGATAGAGGATCAGGGGAATCCAATCAGCCCCAGCATTTT. It is translated as CSAVRDRGSGESNQPQHF.

The chain has TRBV5-6 and TRBJ1-6; TRBD1 matches 11 bases. CDR3 size: 16 residues. V gave up 3 bases and J gave up 6 bases; unmatched junction bases: 5. CDR1 SGHDT and CDR2 YYEEEE come from the germline V gene. CDR3 nucleotide sequence: TGTGCCAGCAGCTGGGGCGGGACAGGGGGTAATTCACCCCTCCACTTT. Its protein is CASSWGGTGGNSPLHF.

V usage is TRBV6-2 or TRBV6-3 and J usage is TRBJ2-5; 8 bases agree with TRBD1. CDR1 is MNHEY, CDR2 SVGEGT, per germline. The J segment lost 4 bases and the V segment lost 7 bases, leaving 8 bases of the junction unmatched. This CDR3 has 14 amino acids. The CDR3 nucleotides read TGTGCCAGCACCCCTGGACAGGGTCGAGAGACCCAGTACTTC. It codes for CASTPGQGRETQYF.